This is a list of T cell receptor beta chains from one sample in a study of T cell changes during pregnancy in multiple sclerosis. The method was immunoSEQ multiplex PCR; TCRdb's version includes in-frame clones alone and lacks a portion of them. The table records about 38,000 clones, more than 90% of them present only once. The sequencing here drew on CD8+ T cells from peripheral blood mononuclear cells, taken after pregnancy. These receptor sequences come from a female donor with multiple sclerosis, enrolled in a pregnancy study. CDR3s include the opening cysteine and the closing phenylalanine or tryptophan. The D gene is left open where the match is weak. Rows give clone size only sometimes, using once, few, many, or a class for an expanded clone.

abundance: once; d_gene: TRBD1; v_gene: TRBV27; j_gene: TRBJ2-3; CDR3aa: CASSRQGAFTDTQYF; CDR3nt: TGTGCCAGCAGCCGACAGGGGGCGTTCACAGATACGCAGTATTTT
abundance: NA; d_gene: NA; v_gene: TRBV7-9; j_gene: TRBJ1-4; CDR3aa: CASSLDNRAPNEKLFF; CDR3nt: TGTGCCAGCAGCTTAGACAACAGGGCTCCTAATGAAAAACTGTTTTTT
abundance: NA; d_gene: TRBD1; v_gene: TRBV7-8; j_gene: TRBJ2-7; CDR3aa: CASSLTGNSYEQYF; CDR3nt: TGTGCCAGCAGCTTGACAGGGAACTCCTACGAGCAGTACTTC
abundance: NA; d_gene: NA; v_gene: TRBV2; j_gene: TRBJ1-6; CDR3aa: CASSLDSKSYNSPLHF; CDR3nt: TGTGCCAGCAGTTTGGACTCGAAGTCCTATAATTCACCCCTCCACTTT
abundance: NA; d_gene: TRBD1; v_gene: TRBV6-5; j_gene: TRBJ1-3; CDR3aa: CASRDRGFSGNTIYF; CDR3nt: TGTGCCAGCCGGGACAGGGGGTTTTCTGGAAACACCATATATTTT
abundance: NA; d_gene: NA; v_gene: TRBV15; j_gene: TRBJ1-1; CDR3aa: CATSFAENTEAFF; CDR3nt: TGTGCCACCAGCTTTGCAGAGAACACTGAAGCTTTCTTT
abundance: NA; d_gene: NA; v_gene: TRBV28; j_gene: TRBJ2-7; CDR3aa: CASSLPGGLEQYF; CDR3nt: TGTGCCAGCAGTCTGCCCGGGGGTCTGGAGCAGTACTTC
abundance: NA; d_gene: NA; v_gene: TRBV11-1; j_gene: TRBJ2-1; CDR3aa: CASSLRGGQNEQFF; CDR3nt: TGTGCCAGCAGCTTACGCGGGGGCCAGAATGAGCAGTTCTTC
abundance: NA; d_gene: NA; v_gene: TRBV9; j_gene: TRBJ1-3; CDR3aa: CASSVGGGHGNTIYF; CDR3nt: TGTGCCAGCAGCGTAGGGGGGGGGCATGGAAACACCATATATTTT
abundance: once; d_gene: TRBD2; v_gene: TRBV9; j_gene: TRBJ2-3; CDR3aa: CASSPAWGGRADTQYF; CDR3nt: TGTGCCAGCAGCCCAGCTTGGGGCGGGAGGGCAGATACGCAGTATTTT
abundance: medium-sized; d_gene: NA; v_gene: TRBV4-2; j_gene: TRBJ2-6; CDR3aa: CASSQDSSGANVLTF; CDR3nt: TGTGCCAGCAGCCAAGACAGCTCTGGGGCCAACGTCCTGACTTTC
abundance: NA; d_gene: TRBD1; v_gene: TRBV19; j_gene: TRBJ1-4; CDR3aa: CASSSRDRSEKLFF; CDR3nt: TGTGCCAGTAGTAGCCGGGACAGGTCCGAAAAACTGTTTTTT
abundance: NA; d_gene: TRBD1; v_gene: TRBV14; j_gene: TRBJ2-7; CDR3aa: CASSQSSTGEYEQYF; CDR3nt: TGTGCCAGCAGCCAGTCGTCGACAGGGGAATACGAGCAGTACTTC
abundance: NA; d_gene: NA; v_gene: TRBV19; j_gene: TRBJ1-1; CDR3aa: CASRTGSYTEAFF; CDR3nt: TGTGCCAGTAGGACGGGGAGTTACACTGAAGCTTTCTTT
abundance: NA; d_gene: NA; v_gene: TRBV28; j_gene: TRBJ2-7; CDR3aa: CASMRVGEQYF; CDR3nt: TGTGCCAGCATGAGGGTAGGCGAGCAGTACTTC
abundance: few; d_gene: NA; v_gene: TRBV4-1; j_gene: TRBJ2-1; CDR3aa: CASSLKEMGNEQFF; CDR3nt: TGCGCCAGCAGCCTAAAGGAGATGGGCAATGAGCAGTTCTTC
abundance: NA; d_gene: NA; v_gene: TRBV5-6; j_gene: TRBJ1-2; CDR3aa: CASSFSAGYTF; CDR3nt: TGTGCCAGCAGCTTTTCAGCGGGCTACACCTTC
abundance: NA; d_gene: NA; v_gene: TRBV10-3; j_gene: TRBJ1-2; CDR3aa: CAIRSRGGYTF; CDR3nt: TGTGCCATCAGATCCAGGGGTGGCTACACCTTC
abundance: NA; d_gene: NA; v_gene: TRBV9; j_gene: TRBJ2-4; CDR3aa: CASSVGEIAKNIQYF; CDR3nt: TGTGCCAGCAGCGTAGGAGAGATAGCCAAAAACATTCAGTACTTC
abundance: NA; d_gene: NA; v_gene: TRBV11-2; j_gene: TRBJ1-1; CDR3aa: CASSFGNTEAFF; CDR3nt: TGTGCCAGCAGCTTCGGGAACACTGAAGCTTTCTTT
abundance: NA; d_gene: TRBD2; v_gene: TRBV9; j_gene: TRBJ2-2; CDR3aa: CASSPWEGHGELFF; CDR3nt: TGTGCCAGCAGCCCGTGGGAGGGGCACGGGGAGCTGTTTTTT
abundance: few; d_gene: TRBD1; v_gene: TRBV27; j_gene: TRBJ1-1; CDR3aa: CASSLSNRGRTEAFF; CDR3nt: TGTGCCAGCAGTTTATCGAACAGGGGGCGAACTGAAGCTTTCTTT
abundance: NA; d_gene: NA; v_gene: TRBV4-1; j_gene: TRBJ1-5; CDR3aa: CASSQELGAVNQPQHF; CDR3nt: TGCGCCAGCAGCCAAGAGCTGGGGGCAGTTAATCAGCCCCAGCATTTT
abundance: NA; d_gene: TRBD1; v_gene: TRBV7-8; j_gene: TRBJ2-2; CDR3aa: CASSSRQGASAGELFF; CDR3nt: TGTGCCAGCAGCTCCCGACAGGGGGCGTCGGCCGGGGAGCTGTTTTTT
abundance: NA; d_gene: NA; v_gene: TRBV5-6; j_gene: TRBJ1-5; CDR3aa: CASSLGAGEGQPQHF; CDR3nt: TGTGCCAGCAGCTTGGGGGCAGGGGAAGGTCAGCCCCAGCATTTT
abundance: NA; d_gene: NA; v_gene: TRBV7-9; j_gene: TRBJ1-6; CDR3aa: CASSLGRAGLNSPLHF; CDR3nt: TGTGCCAGCAGCTTGGGCCGCGCAGGGCTTAATTCACCCCTCCACTTT
abundance: NA; d_gene: NA; v_gene: TRBV9; j_gene: TRBJ2-3; CDR3aa: CASSVGSDLDTQYF; CDR3nt: TGTGCCAGCAGCGTAGGGAGCGACCTAGATACGCAGTATTTT
abundance: NA; d_gene: TRBD2; v_gene: TRBV6-5; j_gene: TRBJ2-7; CDR3aa: CASSLAGGSYEQYF; CDR3nt: TGTGCCAGCAGCCTAGCGGGAGGGTCCTACGAGCAGTACTTC
abundance: NA; d_gene: NA; v_gene: TRBV27; j_gene: TRBJ2-7; CDR3aa: CASSLGRNSYEQYF; CDR3nt: TGTGCCAGCAGTTTAGGGCGAAACTCCTACGAGCAGTACTTC
abundance: NA; d_gene: TRBD1; v_gene: TRBV9; j_gene: TRBJ2-5; CDR3aa: CASTSDRGVQETQYF; CDR3nt: TGTGCCAGCACTTCGGACAGGGGCGTCCAAGAGACCCAGTACTTC
abundance: NA; d_gene: NA; v_gene: TRBV7-8; j_gene: TRBJ2-1; CDR3aa: CASSMGGSSYNEQFF; CDR3nt: TGTGCCAGCAGCATGGGAGGAAGCTCCTACAATGAGCAGTTCTTC
abundance: NA; d_gene: TRBD1; v_gene: TRBV5-4; j_gene: TRBJ2-6; CDR3aa: CASSFGQVLPRGANVLTF; CDR3nt: TGTGCCAGCAGCTTCGGACAGGTACTGCCTCGGGGGGCCAACGTCCTGACTTTC
abundance: NA; d_gene: NA; v_gene: TRBV5-5; j_gene: TRBJ1-5; CDR3aa: CASSLGGSQPQHF; CDR3nt: TGTGCCAGCAGCTTGGGAGGGTCGCAGCCCCAGCATTTT
abundance: NA; d_gene: TRBD2; v_gene: TRBV7-6; j_gene: TRBJ2-1; CDR3aa: CASSFGLAVDEQFF; CDR3nt: TGTGCCAGCAGCTTCGGACTAGCTGTGGATGAGCAGTTCTTC
abundance: NA; d_gene: TRBD1; v_gene: TRBV6-6; j_gene: TRBJ1-1; CDR3aa: CASTPGGTEAFF; CDR3nt: TGTGCCAGCACCCCAGGGGGCACTGAAGCTTTCTTT
abundance: NA; d_gene: NA; v_gene: TRBV2; j_gene: TRBJ2-3; CDR3aa: CASGRGDTQYF; CDR3nt: TGTGCCAGCGGTCGCGGAGATACGCAGTATTTT
abundance: NA; d_gene: TRBD1; v_gene: TRBV5-4; j_gene: TRBJ2-7; CDR3aa: CASSSDRGVGYEQYF; CDR3nt: TGTGCCAGCAGCTCGGACAGGGGGGTAGGCTACGAGCAGTACTTC
abundance: NA; d_gene: NA; v_gene: TRBV5-1; j_gene: TRBJ2-2; CDR3aa: CASSFYSPTGELFF; CDR3nt: TGCGCCAGCAGCTTCTACAGCCCGACCGGGGAGCTGTTTTTT
abundance: NA; d_gene: NA; v_gene: TRBV6-1; j_gene: TRBJ1-4; CDR3aa: CASSKGGRDEKLFF; CDR3nt: TGTGCCAGCAGCAAGGGGGGGAGGGATGAAAAACTGTTTTTT
abundance: NA; d_gene: NA; v_gene: TRBV6-1; j_gene: TRBJ2-7; CDR3aa: CASIGEPDYEQYF; CDR3nt: TGTGCCAGCATAGGAGAACCTGACTACGAGCAGTACTTC
abundance: few; d_gene: TRBD2; v_gene: TRBV5-4; j_gene: TRBJ2-1; CDR3aa: CASSLELAGGPSYNEQFF; CDR3nt: TGTGCCAGCAGCTTGGAACTAGCGGGAGGACCCTCCTACAATGAGCAGTTCTTC
abundance: NA; d_gene: NA; v_gene: TRBV6-1; j_gene: TRBJ2-3; CDR3aa: CASSDPRGSTDTQYF; CDR3nt: TGTGCCAGCAGTGACCCTCGGGGGAGCACAGATACGCAGTATTTT
abundance: NA; d_gene: TRBD2; v_gene: TRBV9; j_gene: TRBJ2-1; CDR3aa: CASSVVLAGDNEQFF; CDR3nt: TGTGCCAGCAGCGTAGTACTAGCGGGAGACAATGAGCAGTTCTTC
abundance: NA; d_gene: NA; v_gene: TRBV12-5; j_gene: TRBJ2-3; CDR3aa: CASGQDYSTDTQYF; CDR3nt: TGTGCTAGTGGTCAGGACTATTCCACAGATACGCAGTATTTT
abundance: NA; d_gene: TRBD2; v_gene: TRBV6-5; j_gene: TRBJ2-5; CDR3aa: CASSYGAGGAEETQYF; CDR3nt: TGTGCCAGCAGTTACGGCGCCGGGGGGGCTGAAGAGACCCAGTACTTC
abundance: NA; d_gene: NA; v_gene: TRBV27; j_gene: TRBJ2-2; CDR3aa: CASSFRLTGELFF; CDR3nt: TGTGCCAGCAGTTTTCGACTTACCGGGGAGCTGTTTTTT
abundance: few; d_gene: NA; v_gene: TRBV4-1; j_gene: TRBJ1-1; CDR3aa: CASSQAKASLNTEAFF; CDR3nt: TGCGCCAGCAGCCAAGCTAAAGCGAGTCTGAACACTGAAGCTTTCTTT
abundance: once; d_gene: NA; v_gene: TRBV12-2; j_gene: TRBJ2-3; CDR3aa: CASRQGQGGTDTQYF; CDR3nt: TGTGCAAGTCGCCAGGGACAGGGCGGCACAGATACGCAGTATTTT
abundance: NA; d_gene: TRBD2; v_gene: TRBV4-2; j_gene: TRBJ2-7; CDR3aa: CASSQTGGRDEQYF; CDR3nt: TGTGCCAGCAGCCAGACGGGGGGGCGCGACGAGCAGTACTTC